This T cell receptor beta chain was found in a study of T cells in Graves' hyperthyroidism and ophthalmopathy. The TCR beta CDR3 regions underwent amplification using RNA transcripts as the source. First-round RT-PCR of the TCR CDR3 relied on the HTBI primer set. TCRdb re-called the multiplex PCR reads with MiXCR, one entry per CDR3 protein. The sample records some 250,000 distinct CDR3 sequences, about 14% being singletons. The germline gives CDR1 LGHNA, CDR2 YNFKEQ. This CDR3 is 16 amino acids long. V lost 0 bases and J lost 0, with 9 bases in between. The rearrangement uses TRBV4-2 and TRBJ2-1; D remains ambiguous. This sequence originates from a woman aged 40 to 50 with Graves' hyperthyroidism that later progressed to Graves' ophthalmopathy. Source material: blood. CDR3 in amino acids: CASSQERDSSYNEQFF. The CDR3 DNA reads as TGTGCCAGCAGCCAAGAAAGGGATAGCTCCTACAATGAGCAGTTCTTC.